This TCR beta chain is drawn from a study of OX40 agonist ivuxolimab in advanced cancers. Clones were read by immunoSEQ multiplex PCR, and TCRdb kept only the in-frame ones, dropping some. The sample has some 97,000 clones, about 90% seen once. Baseline, cycle 4 day 1, and cycle 7 day 1 were the blood sampling points. CDR3 length: 15 residues. Germline-derived CDR1 and CDR2 are SGDLS and YYNGEE. Trimming removed 2 bases from V and 2 bases from J, with 12 bases in between. Here the sequenced sample was CD4+ or CD8+ T cells sorted from blood, taken in a trial of the OX40 agonist ivuxolimab. The TCR originated in an adult with an advanced solid tumor such as melanoma, head and neck, liver or kidney cancer. The chain employs TRBV9 and TRBJ2-3; perhaps D is TRBD1 or TRBD2 (6 bases each). CDR3 DNA: TGTGCCAGCAGCGTGGGGCGGGACAACACAGATACGCAGTATTTT. Amino acids: CASSVGRDNTDTQYF.